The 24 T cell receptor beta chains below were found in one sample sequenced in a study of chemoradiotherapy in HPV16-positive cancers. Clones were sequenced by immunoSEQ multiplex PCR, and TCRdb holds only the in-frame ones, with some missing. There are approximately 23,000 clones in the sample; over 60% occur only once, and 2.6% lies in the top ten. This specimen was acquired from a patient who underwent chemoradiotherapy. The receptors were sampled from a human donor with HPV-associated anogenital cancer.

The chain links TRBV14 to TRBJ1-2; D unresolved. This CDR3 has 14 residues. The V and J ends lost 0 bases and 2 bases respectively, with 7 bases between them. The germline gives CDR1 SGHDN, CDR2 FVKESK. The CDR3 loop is CASSQDRRNYGYTF. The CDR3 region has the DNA TGTGCCAGCAGCCAAGATCGACGGAACTATGGCTACACCTTC. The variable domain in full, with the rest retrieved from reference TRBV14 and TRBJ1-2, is EAGVTQFPSHSVIEKGQTVTLRCDPISGHDNLYWYRRVMGKEIKFLLHFVKESKQDESGMPNNRFLAERTGGTYSTLKVQPAELEDSGVYFCASSQDRRNYGYTFGSGTRLTVV.

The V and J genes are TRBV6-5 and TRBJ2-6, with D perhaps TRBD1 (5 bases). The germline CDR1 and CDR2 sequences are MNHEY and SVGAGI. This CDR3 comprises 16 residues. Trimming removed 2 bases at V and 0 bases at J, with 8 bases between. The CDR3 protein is CASSYGAPSGANVLTF. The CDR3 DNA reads TGTGCCAGCAGTTACGGGGCGCCCTCTGGGGCCAACGTCCTGACTTTC.

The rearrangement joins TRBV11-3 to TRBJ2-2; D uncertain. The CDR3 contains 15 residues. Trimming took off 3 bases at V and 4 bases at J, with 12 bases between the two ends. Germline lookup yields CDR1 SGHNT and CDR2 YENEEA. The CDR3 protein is CASSLVGYGTGELFF. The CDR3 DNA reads TGTGCCAGCAGCTTGGTGGGATACGGCACCGGGGAGCTGTTTTTT.

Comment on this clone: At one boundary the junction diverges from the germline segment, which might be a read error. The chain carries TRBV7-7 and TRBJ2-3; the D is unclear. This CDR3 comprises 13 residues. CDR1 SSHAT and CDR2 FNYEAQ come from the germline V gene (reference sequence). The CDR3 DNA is TGTGCTAGCAGCTTAGGAGCTACAGATACGCAGTATTTT. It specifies CASSLGATDTQYF.

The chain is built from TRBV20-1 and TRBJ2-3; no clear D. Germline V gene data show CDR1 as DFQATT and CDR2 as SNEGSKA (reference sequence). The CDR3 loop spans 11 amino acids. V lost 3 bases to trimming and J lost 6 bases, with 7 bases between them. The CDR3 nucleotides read TGCAGTGCTAGTTGGTCGGATACGCAGTATTTT. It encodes CSASWSDTQYF.

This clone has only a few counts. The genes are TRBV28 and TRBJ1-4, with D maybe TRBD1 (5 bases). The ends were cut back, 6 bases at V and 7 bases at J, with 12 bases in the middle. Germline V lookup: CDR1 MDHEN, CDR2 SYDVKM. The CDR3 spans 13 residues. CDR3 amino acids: CASRRGSSEKLFF. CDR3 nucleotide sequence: TGTGCCAGCAGAAGGGGTTCAAGTGAAAAACTGTTTTTT. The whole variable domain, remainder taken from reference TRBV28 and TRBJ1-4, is DVKVTQSSRYLVKRTGEKVFLECVQDMDHENMFWYRQDPGLGLRLIYFSYDVKMKEKGDIPEGYSVSREKKERFSLILESASTNQTSMYLCASRRGSSEKLFFGSGTQLSVL.

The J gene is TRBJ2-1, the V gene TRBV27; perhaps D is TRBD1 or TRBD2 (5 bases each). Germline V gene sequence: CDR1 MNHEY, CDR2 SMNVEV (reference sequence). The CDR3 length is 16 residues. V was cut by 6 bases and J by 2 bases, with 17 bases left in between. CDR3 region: CASSQRGGAPYNEQFF. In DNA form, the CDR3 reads TGTGCCAGCAGCCAGAGGGGCGGTGCGCCCTACAATGAGCAGTTCTTC.

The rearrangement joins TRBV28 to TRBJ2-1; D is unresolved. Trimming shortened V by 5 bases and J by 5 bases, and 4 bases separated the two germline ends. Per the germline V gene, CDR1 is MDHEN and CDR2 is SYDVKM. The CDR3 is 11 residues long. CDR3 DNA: TGTGCCAGCAGTCAAAACAATGAGCAGTTCTTC. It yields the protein CASSQNNEQFF.

Written as DNA, the CDR3 is TGTGCCAGCAGCGATGAATGGGGGGTTCGGAATGAGCAGTTCTTC. It yields the protein CASSDEWGVRNEQFF. The J gene is TRBJ2-1, the V gene TRBV6-1; possibly TRBD2 for D (6 bases). V was trimmed by 6 bases and J by 7 bases, leaving 19 bases between them. Germline values: CDR1 MNHNS, CDR2 SASEGT. CDR3 size: 15 residues.

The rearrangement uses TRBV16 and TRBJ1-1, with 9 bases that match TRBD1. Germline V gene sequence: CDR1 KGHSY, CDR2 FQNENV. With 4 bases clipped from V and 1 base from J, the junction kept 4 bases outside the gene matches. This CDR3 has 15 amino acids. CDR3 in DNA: TGTGCCAGCAGCCCGGGGGACAGGGCGAACACTGAAGCTTTCTTT. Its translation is CASSPGDRANTEAFF.

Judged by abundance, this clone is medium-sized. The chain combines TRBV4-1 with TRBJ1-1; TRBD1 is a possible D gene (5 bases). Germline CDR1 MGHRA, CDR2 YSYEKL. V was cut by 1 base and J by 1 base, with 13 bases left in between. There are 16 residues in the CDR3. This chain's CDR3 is CASSQGQYNKNTEAFF. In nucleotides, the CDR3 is TGCGCCAGCAGCCAAGGACAGTACAACAAGAACACTGAAGCTTTCTTT.

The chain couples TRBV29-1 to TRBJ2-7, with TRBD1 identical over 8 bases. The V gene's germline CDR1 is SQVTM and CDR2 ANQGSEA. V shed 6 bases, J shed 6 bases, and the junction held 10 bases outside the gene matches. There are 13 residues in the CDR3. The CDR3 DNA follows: TGCAGCGTGGAGCCAGTGACAGGGGTCGAGCAGTACTTC. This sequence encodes CSVEPVTGVEQYF.

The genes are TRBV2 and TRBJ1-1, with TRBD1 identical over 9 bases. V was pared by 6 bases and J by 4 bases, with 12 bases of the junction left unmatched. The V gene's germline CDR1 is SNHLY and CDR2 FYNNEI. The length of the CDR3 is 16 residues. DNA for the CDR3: TGTGCCAGCAGGAGGGTCGGACAGGGGAGGGGCACTGAAGCTTTCTTT. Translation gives CASRRVGQGRGTEAFF.

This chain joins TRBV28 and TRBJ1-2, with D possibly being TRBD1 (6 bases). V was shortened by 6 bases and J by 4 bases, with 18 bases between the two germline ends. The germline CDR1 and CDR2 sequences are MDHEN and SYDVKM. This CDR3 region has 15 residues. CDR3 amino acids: CASSPGGGLVYGYTF. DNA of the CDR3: TGTGCCAGCAGCCCGGGAGGGGGGCTGGTCTATGGCTACACCTTC.

CDR3 in amino acids: CASSLAGFGNIQYF. In DNA form, the CDR3 reads TGCGCCAGCAGCTTGGCGGGGTTTGGAAACATTCAGTACTTC. The chain couples TRBV5-1 to TRBJ2-4; a weak D match, TRBD2 (5 bases). Trimming left V 0 bases short and J 6 bases short, with 10 bases between. The CDR3 runs to 14 residues. Germline V CDR1 and CDR2: SGHRS, YFSETQ.

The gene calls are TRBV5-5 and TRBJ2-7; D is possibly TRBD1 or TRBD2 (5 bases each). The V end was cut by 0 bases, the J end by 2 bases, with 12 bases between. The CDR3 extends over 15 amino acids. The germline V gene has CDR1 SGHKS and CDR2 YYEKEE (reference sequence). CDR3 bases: TGTGCCAGCAGCTTGGACGGGGCGTACGCCTACGAGCAGTACTTC. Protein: CASSLDGAYAYEQYF.

CDR3 loop: CASSGSRGHSGNTIYF. The CDR3 nucleotides are TGTGCCAGTAGTGGATCCAGGGGGCACTCTGGAAACACCATATATTTT. The chain has TRBV19 and TRBJ1-3; TRBD1 matches 8 bases. Germline V CDR1 and CDR2: LNHDA, SQIVND (reference sequence). The V and J ends lost 5 bases and 0 bases, in that order; junction bases with no gene match: 6. The CDR3 is 16 residues long.

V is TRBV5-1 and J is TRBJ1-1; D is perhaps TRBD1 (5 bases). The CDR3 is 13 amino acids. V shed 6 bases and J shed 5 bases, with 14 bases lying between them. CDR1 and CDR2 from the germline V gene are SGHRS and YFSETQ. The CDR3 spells CASKYDSRTEAFF. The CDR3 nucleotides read TGCGCCAGCAAGTATGACAGCAGAACTGAAGCTTTCTTT. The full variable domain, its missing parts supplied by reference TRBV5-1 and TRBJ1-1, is KAGVTQTPRYLIKTRGQQVTLSCSPISGHRSVSWYQQTPGQGLQFLFEYFSETQRNKGNFPGRFSGRQFSNSRSEMNVSTLELGDSALYLCASKYDSRTEAFFGQGTRLTVV.

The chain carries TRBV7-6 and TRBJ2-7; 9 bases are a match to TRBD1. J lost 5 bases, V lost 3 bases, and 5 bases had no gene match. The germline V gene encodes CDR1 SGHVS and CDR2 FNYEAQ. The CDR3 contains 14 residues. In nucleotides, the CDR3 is TGTGCCAGCAGCTTGGGGACAGGGAACAACGAGCAGTACTTC. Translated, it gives CASSLGTGNNEQYF.

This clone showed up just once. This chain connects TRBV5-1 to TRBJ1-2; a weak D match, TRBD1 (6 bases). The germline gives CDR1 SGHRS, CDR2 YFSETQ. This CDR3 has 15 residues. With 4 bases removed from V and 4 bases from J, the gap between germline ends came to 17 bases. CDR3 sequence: CASSTEGQPSYGYTF. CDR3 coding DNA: TGCGCCAGCAGCACGGAGGGACAACCTAGCTATGGCTACACCTTC.

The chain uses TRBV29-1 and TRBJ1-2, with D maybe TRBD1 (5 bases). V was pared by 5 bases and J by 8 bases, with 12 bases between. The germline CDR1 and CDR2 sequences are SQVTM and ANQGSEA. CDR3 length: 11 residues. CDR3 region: CSVLVGGGYTF. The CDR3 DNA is TGCAGCGTTCTGGTTGGGGGGGGCTACACCTTC. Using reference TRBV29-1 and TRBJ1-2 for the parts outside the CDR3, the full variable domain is SAVISQKPSRDICQRGTSLTIQCQVDSQVTMMFWYRQQPGQSLTLIATANQGSEATYESGFVIDKFPISRPNLTFSTLTVSNMSPEDSSIYLCSVLVGGGYTFGSGTRLTVV.

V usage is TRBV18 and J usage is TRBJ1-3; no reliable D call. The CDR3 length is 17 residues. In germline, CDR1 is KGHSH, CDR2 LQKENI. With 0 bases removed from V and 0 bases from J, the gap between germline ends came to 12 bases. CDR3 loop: CASSPPGSHNSGNTIYF. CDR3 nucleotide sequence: TGTGCCAGCTCACCACCAGGTAGTCACAACTCTGGAAACACCATATATTTT.

The CDR3 bases are TGTGCCAGCATCAGGCGAGTTGACGTTTCTAACTATGGCTACACCTTC. Translating gives CASIRRVDVSNYGYTF. This rearrangement joins TRBV19 to TRBJ1-2, with no clear D. Between the trimmed V and J ends, which lost 9 bases and 0 bases, there was a span of 20 bases. CDR1 is LNHDA, CDR2 SQIVND, per germline (reference sequence). The CDR3 has 16 amino acids. The full variable domain, completed using reference TRBV19 and TRBJ1-2, is DGGITQSPKYLFRKEGQNVTLSCEQNLNHDAMYWYRQDPGQGLRLIYYSQIVNDFQKGDIAEGYSVSREKKESFPLTVTSAQKNPTAFYLCASIRRVDVSNYGYTFGSGTRLTVV.

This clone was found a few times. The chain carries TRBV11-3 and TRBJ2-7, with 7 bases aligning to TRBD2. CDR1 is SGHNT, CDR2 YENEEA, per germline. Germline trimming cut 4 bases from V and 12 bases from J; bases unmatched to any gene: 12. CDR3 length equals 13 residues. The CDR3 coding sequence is TGTGCCAGCAGCTCGGGGGGAGTAGGTCAGAGGTACTTC. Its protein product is CASSSGGVGQRYF.